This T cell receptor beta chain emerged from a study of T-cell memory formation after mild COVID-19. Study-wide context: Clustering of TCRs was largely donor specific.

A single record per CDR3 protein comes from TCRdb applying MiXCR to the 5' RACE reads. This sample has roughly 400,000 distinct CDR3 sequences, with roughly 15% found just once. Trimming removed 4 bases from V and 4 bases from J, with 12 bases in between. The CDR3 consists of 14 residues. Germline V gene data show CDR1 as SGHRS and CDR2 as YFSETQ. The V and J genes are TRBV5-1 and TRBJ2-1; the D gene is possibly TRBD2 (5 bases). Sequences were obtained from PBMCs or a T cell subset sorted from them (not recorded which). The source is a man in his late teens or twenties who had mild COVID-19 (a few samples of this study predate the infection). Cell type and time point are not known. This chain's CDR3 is CASSPDGMYNEQFF. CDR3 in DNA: TGCGCCAGCAGCCCCGACGGGATGTACAATGAGCAGTTCTTC.